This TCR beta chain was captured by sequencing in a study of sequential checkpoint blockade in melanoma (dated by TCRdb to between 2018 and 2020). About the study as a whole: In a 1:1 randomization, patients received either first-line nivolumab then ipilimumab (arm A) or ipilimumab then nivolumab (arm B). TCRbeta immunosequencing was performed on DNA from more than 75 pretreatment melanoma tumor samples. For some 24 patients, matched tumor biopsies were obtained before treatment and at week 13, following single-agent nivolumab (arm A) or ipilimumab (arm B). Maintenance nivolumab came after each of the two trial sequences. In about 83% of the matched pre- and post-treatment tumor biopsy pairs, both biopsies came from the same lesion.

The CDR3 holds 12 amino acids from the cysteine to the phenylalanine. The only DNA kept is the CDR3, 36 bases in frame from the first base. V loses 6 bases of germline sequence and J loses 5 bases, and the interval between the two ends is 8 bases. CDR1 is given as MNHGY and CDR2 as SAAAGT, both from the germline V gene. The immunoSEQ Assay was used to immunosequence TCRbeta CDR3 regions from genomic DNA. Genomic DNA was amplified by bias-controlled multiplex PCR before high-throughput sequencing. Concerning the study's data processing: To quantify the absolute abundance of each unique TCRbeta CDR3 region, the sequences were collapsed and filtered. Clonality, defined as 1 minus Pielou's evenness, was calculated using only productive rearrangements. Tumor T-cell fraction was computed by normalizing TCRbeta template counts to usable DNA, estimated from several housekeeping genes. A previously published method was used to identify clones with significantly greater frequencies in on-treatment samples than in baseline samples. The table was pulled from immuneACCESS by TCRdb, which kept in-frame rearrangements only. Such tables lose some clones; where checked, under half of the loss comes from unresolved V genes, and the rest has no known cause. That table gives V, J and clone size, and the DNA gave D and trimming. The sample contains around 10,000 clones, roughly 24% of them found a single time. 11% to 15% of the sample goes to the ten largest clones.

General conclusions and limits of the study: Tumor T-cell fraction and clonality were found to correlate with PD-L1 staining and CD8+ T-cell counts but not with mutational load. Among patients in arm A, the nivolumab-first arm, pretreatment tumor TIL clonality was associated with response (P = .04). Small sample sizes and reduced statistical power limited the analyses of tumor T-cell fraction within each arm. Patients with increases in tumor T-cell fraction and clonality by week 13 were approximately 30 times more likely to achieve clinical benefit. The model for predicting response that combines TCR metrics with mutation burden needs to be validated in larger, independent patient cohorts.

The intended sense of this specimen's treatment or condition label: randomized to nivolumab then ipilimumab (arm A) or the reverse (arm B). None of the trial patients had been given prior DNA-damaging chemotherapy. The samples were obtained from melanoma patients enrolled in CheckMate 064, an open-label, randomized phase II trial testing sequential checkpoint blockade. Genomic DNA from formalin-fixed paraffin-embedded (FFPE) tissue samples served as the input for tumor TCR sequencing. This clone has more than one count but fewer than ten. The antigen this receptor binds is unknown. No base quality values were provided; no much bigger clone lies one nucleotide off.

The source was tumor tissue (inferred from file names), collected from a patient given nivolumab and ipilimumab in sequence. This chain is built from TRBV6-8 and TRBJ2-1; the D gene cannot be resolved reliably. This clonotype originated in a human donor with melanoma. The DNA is TGTGCCAGCAGCCCGACCGACAATGAGCAGTTCTTC. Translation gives CASSPTDNEQFF.